There are many counts of the clone carrying this TCR beta chain. Antigen unknown. The data belong to a study of molecular identifiers for immune sequencing clone quantification. In the study overall: For replicates, RNA isolated from roughly 21,000 or 96,000 naive CD8 cells was divided into five portions, of which four were sequenced. General observations from the study: Clones exceeding 20 RNA copies carried over 98% of effector molecules but under 1% of naive-cell molecules.

As previously described, bulk TCR libraries were made using listed TCR primers. MiXCR, run by TCRdb on the PCR reads, gives a single entry per CDR3 protein. The top ten clones hold roughly 0.85% of a sample with about 640,000 distinct CDR3 sequences, less than 20% of them seen once. Naive CD8 libraries used 20,000 to 1,000,000 sorted cells and 10%, 30% or 50% RNA. Sequenced sample: naive CD8+ T cells from blood, with Jurkat cell RNA spiked in. Indicated subset: FACS-sorted CD8+CD4-CCR7+CD45RA+ naive T cells. The receptor was derived from a human donor in good health. Some libraries in this study had Jurkat cell RNA spiked in.

The CDR3 DNA reads TGTGCCAGCAGTGGAGAGGGGACACCAAACTACGAGCAGTACTTC. It encodes CASSGEGTPNYEQYF. The chain is built from TRBV21-1 and TRBJ2-7; the DNA was not used to check the table's D call, TRBD1. TRBV21-1 is assigned pseudogene status. The CDR3 covers 15 residues.